Sequencing of this T cell receptor beta chain was carried out in a study of CD8 T cells in ankylosing spondylitis. V lost 3 bases and J lost 6, with 15 bases in between. The germline gives CDR1 DFQATT, CDR2 SNEGSKA (reference sequence). This CDR3 contains 14 residues. Study-wide results and limits: Previous work reported some of these motif variants in the synovial fluid and blood of reactive arthritis. Blood of patients with ankylosing spondylitis appeared to be characterized by a TCR beta motif of eight highly homologous variants. Researchers reportedly found disease-linked clones significantly enriched in matched ankylosing spondylitis synovial fluid.

In TCRdb, the 5' RACE reads were re-called with MiXCR into one record per CDR3 protein. The table includes a few hundred thousand distinct CDR3 sequences, more than 20% detected once. Concerning this clonotype: What it binds is unknown.

The receptor was isolated from a male donor with ankylosing spondylitis. Input material: blood, either unsorted or a sorted T cell fraction (not recorded which). The V and J genes are TRBV20-1 and TRBJ2-1, with D possibly being TRBD1 (5 bases). The DNA of the CDR3 is TGCAGTGCTAGGAACCCGTGGGGCGGCAATGAGCAGTTCTTC. Translating it yields CSARNPWGGNEQFF.